This passage covers 3 T cell receptor beta chains from one sample sequenced in a study of blood T cell repertoires in COVID-19. Measured with immunoSEQ multiplex PCR; TCRdb has only the in-frame clones, and not every one. The sample records 80,000 or so clones, over 75% being singletons. What was sequenced was peripheral blood. All receptors derive from an elderly man with acute or convalescent COVID-19.

V and J are TRBV5-8 and TRBJ1-2; no firm D call. V lost 4 bases, J lost 5 bases, and 12 bases lay in between. The CDR3 runs to 13 residues. Germline V gene data show CDR1 as SGHTS and CDR2 as YDEGEE. This CDR3 is CASSPMTPYGYTF. The CDR3 DNA follows: TGTGCCAGCAGCCCCATGACACCTTATGGCTACACCTTC.

CDR3 sequence: CASSLGQGAYNEQFF. For the CDR3, the DNA is TGTGCCAGCAGCTTGGGACAGGGGGCCTACAATGAGCAGTTCTTC. V and J are TRBV11-2 and TRBJ2-1, with 11 bases fitting TRBD1. The CDR3 is made up of 15 amino acids. The V gene end was trimmed by 3 bases and the J gene end by 2 bases; junction bases not matched to a gene: 0. Looked up from germline, CDR1 is SGHAT and CDR2 is FQNNGV.

The genes are TRBV7-2 and TRBJ2-5; a weak D match, TRBD1 (5 bases). The CDR3 is 16 amino acids. V dropped 5 bases and J dropped 2 bases, with 18 bases sitting between them. Germline loops: CDR1 SGHTA, CDR2 FQGNSA. CDR3 sequence reads: CASSHRTLAGQETQYF. In DNA form, the CDR3 reads TGTGCCAGCAGCCACAGGACCCTCGCTGGACAAGAGACCCAGTACTTC.